This T cell receptor (beta chain) was identified in a study of CD8 T cells in Susac syndrome. An amount of RNA that ranged from 0.5 to 1 ug was reverse transcribed with random hexamers. TCRdb analysed the immunoSEQ multiplex PCR reads with MiXCR anew, one entry per CDR3 protein. The sample holds about 94,000 distinct CDR3 sequences, around 94% seen once. In germline, CDR1 is GTSNPN, CDR2 SVGIG (reference sequence). The V end was cut by 7 bases, the J end by 0 bases, with 10 bases between. The CDR3 has 14 amino acids. Input material: CD4+ T cells from PBMCs. The rearrangement uses TRBV30 and TRBJ1-6, with D unclear. The clonotype was recovered from a human donor with Susac syndrome. In DNA, the CDR3 is TGTGCCTCTTCTTCAGACTCCTATAATTCACCCCTCCACTTT. This translates into CASSSDSYNSPLHF.